These 26 T cell receptor beta chains were sequenced from one sample in a study of T cell responses to AZD1222 COVID-19 vaccine. Libraries were prepared by immunoSEQ multiplex PCR; TCRdb keeps only in-frame clonotypes and omits some of them. Of approximately 120,000 clones detected, 92% appear once; the ten largest clones hold approximately 1.1%. Sequencing was performed on peripheral blood, taken on day 0 of AZD1222 vaccination. These receptors were taken from an adult in good health.

This clone was seen a few times. The J gene is TRBJ1-2, the V gene TRBV28, with 9 bases identical to TRBD1. CDR1 and CDR2 (germline): MDHEN, SYDVKM. The CDR3 is 14 residues long. V shed 4 bases and J 4 bases; nucleotides not matched to a gene: 4. CDR3 loop: CASSYTGGGYGYTF. As DNA, the CDR3 is TGTGCCAGCAGTTACACAGGGGGCGGCTATGGCTACACCTTC.

This rearrangement joins TRBV9 to TRBJ2-2; TRBD2 matches at 11 bases. Germline CDR1 reads SGDLS; CDR2 reads YYNGEE. The CDR3 contains 18 residues. With 2 bases clipped from V and 4 bases from J, the junction kept 10 bases outside the gene matches. This chain's CDR3 is CASSVTPLAGGTTGELFF. For the CDR3, the DNA is TGTGCCAGCAGCGTGACACCTCTAGCGGGAGGTACCACCGGGGAGCTGTTTTTT.

This rearrangement joins TRBV5-1 to TRBJ1-1; possibly TRBD1 for D (5 bases). This CDR3 contains 16 residues. The germline V gene has CDR1 SGHRS and CDR2 YFSETQ. V lost 4 bases, J lost 4 bases, and 20 bases lay in between. CDR3 residues: CASSPGDRVTGTEAFF. The CDR3 DNA reads TGCGCCAGCAGCCCGGGGGACCGAGTTACCGGCACTGAAGCTTTCTTT.

The rearrangement links TRBV5-1 to TRBJ2-7; a possible D gene is TRBD2 (5 bases). Germline CDR1 is SGHRS and CDR2 is YFSETQ. This CDR3 spans 15 amino acids. V lost 1 base to trimming and J lost 0 bases, with 11 bases between them. The CDR3 region is CASSLWAGGSYEQYF. As DNA, the CDR3 is TGCGCCAGCAGCTTGTGGGCGGGCGGCTCCTACGAGCAGTACTTC. Looking up the rest from reference TRBV5-1 and TRBJ2-7 gives the full variable domain: KAGVTQTPRYLIKTRGQQVTLSCSPISGHRSVSWYQQTPGQGLQFLFEYFSETQRNKGNFPGRFSGRQFSNSRSEMNVSTLELGDSALYLCASSLWAGGSYEQYFGPGTRLTVT.

V usage is TRBV6-4 and J usage is TRBJ2-1; 8 nucleotides agree with TRBD1. With 3 bases clipped from V and 7 bases from J, the junction kept 5 bases outside the gene matches. CDR3 length: 14 amino acids. The germline CDR1 and CDR2 sequences are MRHNA and SNTAGT. CDR3: CASSDGTGLNEQFF. CDR3 DNA: TGTGCCAGCAGTGATGGGACAGGCCTTAATGAGCAGTTCTTC.

The chain couples TRBV12-5 to TRBJ2-7; D may be TRBD1 (6 bases). Germline V gives CDR1 LGHNT, CDR2 FRNRAP. With 4 bases removed from V and 3 bases from J, the gap between germline ends came to 19 bases. CDR3 length: 16 residues. CDR3 nucleotides: TGTGCTAGTGGTTCCACAGGGCAGCAGCGTTACTACGAGCAGTACTTC. Protein sequence: CASGSTGQQRYYEQYF.

J is TRBJ1-4 and V is TRBV5-1; D possibly corresponds to TRBD1 (6 bases). CDR1 and CDR2 (germline): SGHRS, YFSETQ. V shed 7 bases and J shed 7 bases, with 14 bases lying between them. The CDR3 covers 13 residues. The CDR3 DNA reads TGCGCCAGCGGGGAACAGGGCTCTGAAAAACTGTTTTTT. Translated, it gives CASGEQGSEKLFF.

The chain links TRBV2 to TRBJ2-7; D may be TRBD1 (7 bases). The CDR3 is made up of 13 amino acids. V lost 7 bases and J 3 bases, leaving 13 bases between the germline ends. Germline CDR1 SNHLY, CDR2 FYNNEI. The CDR3 protein is CASTRGVLYEQYF. DNA for the CDR3: TGTGCCAGCACCAGGGGGGTACTCTACGAGCAGTACTTC.

J is TRBJ1-2 and V is TRBV5-6, with D perhaps matching TRBD1 (6 bases). The germline V and J ends were trimmed by 5 bases and 4 bases, with 21 bases remaining between them. Germline CDR1 is SGHDT and CDR2 is YYEEEE. The CDR3 length is 16 residues. The CDR3 spells CASSSLTRGGGYGYTF. In nucleotides, the CDR3 is TGTGCCAGCAGTTCCCTGACCAGGGGCGGCGGCTATGGCTACACCTTC. Combining the CDR3 with reference TRBV5-6 and TRBJ1-2 gives the whole variable domain DAGVTQSPTHLIKTRGQQVTLRCSPKSGHDTVSWYQQALGQGPQFIFQYYEEEERQRGNFPDRFSGHQFPNYSSELNVNALLLGDSALYLCASSSLTRGGGYGYTFGSGTRLTVV.

Remarks on this clone: Other DNA sequences within the sample encode an identical CDR3. The chain joins TRBV2 to TRBJ2-5; D is perhaps TRBD2 (5 bases). Germline V lookup: CDR1 SNHLY, CDR2 FYNNEI. The V end lost 4 bases, the J end lost 5 bases, and 5 bases lay between the germline ends. CDR3 length: 11 residues. CDR3 sequence reads: CASSGGETQYF. CDR3 nucleotide sequence: TGTGCCAGCAGTGGCGGGGAGACCCAGTACTTC.

The chain has TRBV2 and TRBJ2-1, with D perhaps being TRBD1 or TRBD2 (5 bases each). The ends were cut back, 1 base at V and 8 bases at J, with 21 bases in the middle. The germline gives CDR1 SNHLY, CDR2 FYNNEI. The CDR3 spans 17 residues. In nucleotides, the CDR3 is TGTGCCAGCAGTGAAGGTTCCAGCGGACATTCTACGCATGAGCAGTTCTTC. It codes for CASSEGSSGHSTHEQFF.

The chain has TRBV4-1 and TRBJ1-5; D is undetermined. Germline V CDR1 and CDR2: MGHRA, YSYEKL. Trimming left V 3 bases short and J 4 bases short, with 4 bases between. This CDR3 has 12 residues. CDR3 amino acids: CASSQGNQPQHF. The DNA of the CDR3 is TGCGCCAGCAGCCAGGGAAATCAGCCCCAGCATTTT.

The J gene is TRBJ2-5, the V gene TRBV11-2; TRBD1 matches 10 bases. The CDR3 is 19 amino acids. Germline trimming cut 2 bases from V and 7 bases from J; bases unmatched to any gene: 19. Germline assignment: CDR1 SGHAT and CDR2 FQNNGV. In DNA form, the CDR3 reads TGTGCCAGCAGCTTAAGAAGTCCCTTTAAAGACAGGGGGCCAGGGACCCAGTACTTC. This sequence encodes CASSLRSPFKDRGPGTQYF.

The chain joins TRBV28 to TRBJ1-2; D gene ambiguous. Trimming left V 6 bases short and J 4 bases short, with 15 bases between. This CDR3 region has 14 residues. Germline CDR1 reads MDHEN; CDR2 reads SYDVKM. CDR3 loop: CASSNNRRGYGYTF. The CDR3 nucleotides read TGTGCCAGCAGCAATAATAGACGAGGCTATGGCTACACCTTC.

The gene calls are TRBV5-1 and TRBJ2-2; D is unresolved. Germline lookup yields CDR1 SGHRS and CDR2 YFSETQ. Trimming removed 4 bases from V and 4 bases from J, with 20 bases in between. CDR3 length: 17 amino acids. CDR3 nucleotides: TGCGCCAGCAGCGCCTCTACGGGCCACTTATTCACCGGGGAGCTGTTTTTT. This sequence encodes CASSASTGHLFTGELFF.

The chain couples TRBV2 to TRBJ1-3, with TRBD1 as a possible D gene (6 bases). The CDR3 has 15 amino acids. From germline, CDR1 is SNHLY and CDR2 FYNNEI. Deletions cut 11 bases from V and 4 bases from J, with 21 bases between. This chain's CDR3 is CALRGARVAGNTIYF. CDR3 bases: TGTGCCCTGAGGGGGGCTCGGGTGGCCGGAAACACCATATATTTT.

V and J are TRBV5-1 and TRBJ2-3; perhaps TRBD1 as D (6 bases). Germline loops: CDR1 SGHRS, CDR2 YFSETQ. Between the trimmed V and J ends, which lost 4 bases and 0 bases, there was a span of 18 bases. The CDR3 contains 17 residues. The CDR3 region is CASSIGQIGSSTDTQYF. The CDR3 bases are TGCGCCAGCAGCATAGGACAGATAGGATCTAGCACAGATACGCAGTATTTT.

Worth noting for this clone: Other nucleotide sequences from this sample produce the same CDR3. CDR3 in amino acids: CASSLTQGPYNEQFF. In DNA form, the CDR3 reads TGTGCCAGCAGCCTGACCCAGGGCCCCTACAATGAGCAGTTCTTC. The chain combines TRBV7-9 with TRBJ2-1, with a possible D match to TRBD1 (5 bases). V was shortened by 5 bases and J by 2 bases, with 13 bases between the two germline ends. CDR3 length equals 15 residues. The germline gives CDR1 SEHNR, CDR2 FQNEAQ (reference sequence).

This chain links TRBV5-1 with TRBJ1-2, with 7 bases fitting TRBD1. Per germline, CDR1 SGHRS and CDR2 YFSETQ. This CDR3 has 13 residues. Trimming removed 7 bases from V and 4 bases from J; junction bases left unmatched: 7. As DNA, the CDR3 is TGCGCCAGCGGCAGGGACAGTACCTATGGCTACACCTTC. Translation: CASGRDSTYGYTF.

This chain connects TRBV7-8 to TRBJ1-1; D unresolved. CDR1 and CDR2 (germline): SGHVS, FQNEAQ. The CDR3 is made up of 14 amino acids. The V end was cut by 1 base, the J end by 1 base, with 7 bases between. The DNA of the CDR3 is TGTGCCAGCAGCTTAGTTCGACAGAACACTGAAGCTTTCTTT. Residues: CASSLVRQNTEAFF.

This clone showed up just a few times. The chain joins TRBV5-1 to TRBJ2-1; D gene unclear. The ends were cut back, 7 bases at V and 0 bases at J, with 11 bases in the middle. Germline CDR1 is SGHRS and CDR2 is YFSETQ. This CDR3 spans 14 amino acids. The CDR3 DNA is TGCGCCAGCTCTATCGAAGACTCCTACAATGAGCAGTTCTTC. Translation gives CASSIEDSYNEQFF.

This clone was seen once. The chain recombines TRBV3-1 (or the pseudogene TRBV3-2) with TRBJ1-2, with D perhaps matching TRBD1 (5 bases). The germline V gene encodes CDR1 LGHDT and CDR2 YNNKEL (reference sequence). The CDR3 loop spans 13 amino acids. Trimming shortened V by 1 base and J by 8 bases, and 11 bases separated the two germline ends. As DNA, the CDR3 is TGTGCCAGCAGCCAAGGAGGGGTGGGCGGCTACACCTTC. Protein sequence: CASSQGGVGGYTF.

This clone was detected only once. The rearrangement links TRBV10-3 to TRBJ2-5, with a possible D match to TRBD2 (5 bases). V lost 7 bases, J lost 1 base, and 13 bases lay in between. CDR3 length: 14 amino acids. Per the germline V gene, CDR1 is ENHRY and CDR2 is SYGVKD. The CDR3 is CAITSAGTQETQYF. CDR3 DNA: TGTGCCATCACTAGTGCGGGCACCCAAGAGACCCAGTACTTC.

This sequence joins TRBV28 and TRBJ2-7, with 8 positions matching TRBD2. CDR1 and CDR2 from the germline V gene are MDHEN and SYDVKM. This CDR3 has 13 amino acids. With V trimmed by 8 bases and J by 1 base, 4 bases remained unmatched. The CDR3 DNA follows: TGTGCCAGCGATACTAGCGGTTCCTACGAGCAGTACTTC. It is translated as CASDTSGSYEQYF. The full variable domain, with the rest looked up from reference TRBV28 and TRBJ2-7, is DVKVTQSSRYLVKRTGEKVFLECVQDMDHENMFWYRQDPGLGLRLIYFSYDVKMKEKGDIPEGYSVSREKKERFSLILESASTNQTSMYLCASDTSGSYEQYFGPGTRLTVT.

The V and J genes are TRBV3-1 (or the pseudogene TRBV3-2) and TRBJ2-1; 8 positions match TRBD2. Germline values: CDR1 LGHDT, CDR2 YNNKEL (reference sequence). V trimming: 5 bases; J trimming: 4 bases; junction bases outside the gene matches: 7. The CDR3 is made up of 15 amino acids. The CDR3 region is CASSSTGLVYNEQFF. Written as DNA, the CDR3 is TGTGCCAGCAGCTCCACGGGACTAGTTTACAATGAGCAGTTCTTC.

The chain links TRBV11-2 to TRBJ2-1; no firm D call. The germline CDR1 and CDR2 sequences are SGHAT and FQNNGV. The V end lost 2 bases, the J end lost 3 bases, and 11 bases lay between the germline ends. The CDR3 is made up of 15 amino acids. CDR3 coding DNA: TGTGCCAGCAGCTTATTTGGGCAAGACTACAATGAGCAGTTCTTC. It encodes CASSLFGQDYNEQFF.